The 3 T cell receptor beta chains presented below share a single source sample, sequenced in a study of cytomegalovirus exposure and HLA in healthy donors. Amplification used 60 Vbeta primers and 13 Jbeta primers. Some clones are missing from TCRdb's copy, which holds only in-frame ones; the method was immunoSEQ multiplex PCR. The repertoire includes around 130,000 clones, roughly 74% of them detected once, and 6.5% to 8% sits in the top ten. The sample comprised PBMCs. These receptor sequences come from a man in his forties in good health and CMV-seropositive.

V and J are TRBV5-1 and TRBJ1-3, with 12 bases matching TRBD1. Germline trimming cut 3 bases from V and 8 bases from J; bases unmatched to any gene: 15. The CDR3 length is 18 residues. Germline-derived CDR1 and CDR2 are SGHRS and YFSETQ. The CDR3 spells CASSSAPPGQGAAYTIYF. DNA of the CDR3: TGCGCCAGCAGCTCTGCTCCCCCGGGACAGGGGGCGGCATACACCATATATTTT.

The chain carries TRBV7-9 and TRBJ2-1; 14 nucleotides match TRBD2. CDR3 length: 15 residues. The germline gives CDR1 SEHNR, CDR2 FQNEAQ (reference sequence). J was trimmed by 7 bases and V by 7 bases; bases with no gene match: 6. CDR3 sequence (DNA): TGTGCCAGCACCGAGACTAGCGGGAGGGTTAATGAGCAGTTCTTC. The encoded protein is CASTETSGRVNEQFF.

V gene TRBV5-1 combines with J gene TRBJ2-7, with D possibly being TRBD1 (5 bases). Germline CDR1 is SGHRS and CDR2 is YFSETQ. V was shortened by 1 base and J by 2 bases, with 7 bases between the two germline ends. CDR3 length equals 13 residues. CDR3 bases: TGCGCCAGCAGCTTGAGGGGCGCCTACGAGCAGTACTTC. This codes for CASSLRGAYEQYF.